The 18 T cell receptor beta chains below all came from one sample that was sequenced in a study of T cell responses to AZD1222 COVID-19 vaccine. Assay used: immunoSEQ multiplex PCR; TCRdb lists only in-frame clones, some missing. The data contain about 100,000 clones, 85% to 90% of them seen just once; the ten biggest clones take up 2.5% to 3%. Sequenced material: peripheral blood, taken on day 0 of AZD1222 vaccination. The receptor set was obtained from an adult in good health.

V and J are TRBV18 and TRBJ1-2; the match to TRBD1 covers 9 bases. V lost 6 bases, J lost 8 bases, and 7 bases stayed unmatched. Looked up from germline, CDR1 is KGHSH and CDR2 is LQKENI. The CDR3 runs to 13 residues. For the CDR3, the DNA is TGTGCCAGCTCTCGACAGGGGGAAAGCGGCTACACCTTC. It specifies CASSRQGESGYTF.

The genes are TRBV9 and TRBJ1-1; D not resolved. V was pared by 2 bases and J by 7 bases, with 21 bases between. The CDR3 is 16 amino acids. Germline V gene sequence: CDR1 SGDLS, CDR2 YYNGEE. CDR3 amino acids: CASSVRSGVTSNEAFF. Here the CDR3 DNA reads TGTGCCAGCAGCGTTAGGTCTGGTGTTACCTCCAATGAAGCTTTCTTT.

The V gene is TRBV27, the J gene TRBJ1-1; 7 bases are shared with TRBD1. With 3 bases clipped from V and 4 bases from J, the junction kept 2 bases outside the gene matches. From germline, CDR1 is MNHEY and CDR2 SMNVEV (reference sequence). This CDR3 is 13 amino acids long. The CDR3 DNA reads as TGTGCCAGCAGTTTGGGACAGAGCACTGAAGCTTTCTTT. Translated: CASSLGQSTEAFF.

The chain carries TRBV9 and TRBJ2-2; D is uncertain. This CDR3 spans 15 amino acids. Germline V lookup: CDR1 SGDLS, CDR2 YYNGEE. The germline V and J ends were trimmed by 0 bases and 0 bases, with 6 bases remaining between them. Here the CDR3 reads CASSVGPSNTGELFF. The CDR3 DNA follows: TGTGCCAGCAGCGTAGGGCCTTCGAACACCGGGGAGCTGTTTTTT. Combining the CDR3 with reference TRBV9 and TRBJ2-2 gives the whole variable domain DSGVTQTPKHLITATGQRVTLRCSPRSGDLSVYWYQQSLDQGLQFLIQYYNGEERAKGNILERFSAQQFPDLHSELNLSSLELGDSALYFCASSVGPSNTGELFFGEGSRLTVL.

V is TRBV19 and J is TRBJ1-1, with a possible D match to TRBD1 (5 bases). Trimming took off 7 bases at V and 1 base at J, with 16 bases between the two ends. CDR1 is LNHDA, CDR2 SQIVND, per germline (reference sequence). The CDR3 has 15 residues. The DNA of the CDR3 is TGTGCCAGTAATCCCGCGGGACGGCCGAACACTGAAGCTTTCTTT. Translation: CASNPAGRPNTEAFF.

CDR3 loop: CAWTSGYTEAFF. The CDR3 DNA sequence: TGTGCCTGGACGAGCGGCTACACTGAAGCTTTCTTT. The chain joins TRBV30 to TRBJ1-1; the D is unclear. With 4 bases removed from V and 3 bases from J, the gap between germline ends came to 9 bases. This CDR3 is built from 12 residues. The germline V gene has CDR1 GTSNPN and CDR2 SVGIG (reference sequence).

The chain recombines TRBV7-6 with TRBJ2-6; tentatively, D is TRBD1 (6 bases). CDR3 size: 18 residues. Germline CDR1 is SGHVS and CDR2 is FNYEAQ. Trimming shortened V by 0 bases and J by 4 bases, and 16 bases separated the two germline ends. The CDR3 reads CASSLALGQGIGANVLTF. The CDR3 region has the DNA TGTGCCAGCAGCTTAGCGCTAGGGCAGGGGATCGGGGCCAACGTCCTGACTTTC.

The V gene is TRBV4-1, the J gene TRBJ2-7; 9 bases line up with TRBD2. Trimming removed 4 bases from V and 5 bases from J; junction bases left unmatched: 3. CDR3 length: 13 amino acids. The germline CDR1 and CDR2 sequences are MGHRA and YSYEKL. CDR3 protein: CASSPLAGDEQYF. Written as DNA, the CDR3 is TGCGCCAGCAGCCCCTTAGCGGGAGACGAGCAGTACTTC.

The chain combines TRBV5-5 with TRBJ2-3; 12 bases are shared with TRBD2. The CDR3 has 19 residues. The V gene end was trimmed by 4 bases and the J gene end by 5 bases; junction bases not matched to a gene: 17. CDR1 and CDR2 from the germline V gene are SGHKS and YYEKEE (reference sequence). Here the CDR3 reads CASSPGLAGPTILLDTQYF. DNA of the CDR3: TGTGCCAGCAGCCCCGGACTAGCGGGGCCCACAATACTCTTAGATACGCAGTATTTT.

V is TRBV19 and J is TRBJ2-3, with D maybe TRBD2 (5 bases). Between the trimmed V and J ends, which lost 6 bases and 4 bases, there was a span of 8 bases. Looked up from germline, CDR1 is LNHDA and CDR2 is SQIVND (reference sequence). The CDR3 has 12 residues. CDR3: CASSHSADTQYF. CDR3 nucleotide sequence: TGTGCCAGTAGCCATAGCGCAGATACGCAGTATTTT.

CDR3 amino acids: CASSIGLASTNEQFF. The CDR3 nucleotides are TGTGCCAGCAGCATCGGTCTCGCATCAACGAATGAGCAGTTCTTC. The genes are TRBV9 and TRBJ2-1; D not certain. V was pared by 4 bases and J by 7 bases, with 18 bases between. Germline V gene lookup returns CDR1 SGDLS and CDR2 YYNGEE. This CDR3 has 15 residues.

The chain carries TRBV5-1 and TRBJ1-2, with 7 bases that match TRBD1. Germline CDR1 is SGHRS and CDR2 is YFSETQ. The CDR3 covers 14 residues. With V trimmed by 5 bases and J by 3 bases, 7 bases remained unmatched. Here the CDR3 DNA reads TGCGCCAGCAGTCACCCGACAGGGTACTATGGCTACACCTTC. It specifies CASSHPTGYYGYTF.

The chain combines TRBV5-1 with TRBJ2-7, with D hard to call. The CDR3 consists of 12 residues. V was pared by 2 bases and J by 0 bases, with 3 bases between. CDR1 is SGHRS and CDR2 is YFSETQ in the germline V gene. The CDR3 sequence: CASSFSSYEQYF. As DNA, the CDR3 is TGCGCCAGCAGCTTTAGCTCCTACGAGCAGTACTTC.

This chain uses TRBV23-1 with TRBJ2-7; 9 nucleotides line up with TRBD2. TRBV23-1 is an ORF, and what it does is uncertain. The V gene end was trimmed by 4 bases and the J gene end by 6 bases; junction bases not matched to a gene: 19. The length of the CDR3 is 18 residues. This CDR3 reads CASSPLISGRFGLTEQYF. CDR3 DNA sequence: TGCGCCAGCAGTCCCCTAATCAGCGGGAGGTTCGGTCTCACCGAGCAGTACTTC.

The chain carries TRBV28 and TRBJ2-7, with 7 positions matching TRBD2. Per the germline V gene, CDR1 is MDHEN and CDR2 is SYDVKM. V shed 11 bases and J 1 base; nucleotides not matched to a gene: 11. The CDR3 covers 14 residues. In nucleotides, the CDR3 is TGTGCCGCCACCGATAGTAGCGGGTCCTACGAGCAGTACTTC. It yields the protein CAATDSSGSYEQYF.

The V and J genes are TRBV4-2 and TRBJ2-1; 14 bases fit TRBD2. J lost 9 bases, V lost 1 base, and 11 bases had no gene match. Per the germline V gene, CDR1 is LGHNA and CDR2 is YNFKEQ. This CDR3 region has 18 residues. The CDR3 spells CASSQAPGLAGASTEQFF. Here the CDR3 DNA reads TGTGCCAGCAGCCAAGCGCCGGGACTAGCGGGAGCCAGTACTGAGCAGTTCTTC.

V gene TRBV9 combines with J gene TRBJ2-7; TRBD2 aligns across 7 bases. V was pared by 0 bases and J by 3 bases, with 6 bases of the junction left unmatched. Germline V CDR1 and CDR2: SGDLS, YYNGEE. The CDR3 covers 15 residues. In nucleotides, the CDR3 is TGTGCCAGCAGCGTAGATCTTGCGGGGGTCTACGAGCAGTACTTC. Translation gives CASSVDLAGVYEQYF.

The CDR3 sequence is CASSRTSGNNEQYF. DNA of the CDR3: TGTGCCAGCTCCCGGACTAGCGGGAACAACGAGCAGTACTTC. The rearrangement uses TRBV9 and TRBJ2-7; TRBD2 aligns across 12 bases. Germline-derived CDR1 and CDR2 are SGDLS and YYNGEE. The CDR3 is 14 amino acids. V lost 7 bases, J lost 5 bases, and 7 bases stayed unmatched.